The 18 T cell receptor beta chains given below trace back to one sample, sequenced in a study of shared clonotypes between healthy human individuals. Selected positively for CCR7 and CD45RO-negative, naive CD8 cells excluded terminally differentiated effector memory CD45RA+ cells. Method: immunoSEQ multiplex PCR; TCRdb's copy keeps in-frame clones and lacks some. The sample lists approximately 840,000 clones, just over 95% occurring once. The sample comprised naive CD8+ T cells sorted from blood. The source of these receptors is a man aged 30 to 45 in good health.

V and J are TRBV27 and TRBJ2-3, with D uncertain. V was trimmed by 0 bases and J by 5 bases, leaving 9 bases between them. Germline V gene lookup returns CDR1 MNHEY and CDR2 SMNVEV (reference sequence). This CDR3 region has 14 residues. The CDR3 loop reads CASSLSIVVDTQYF. Here the CDR3 DNA reads TGTGCCAGCAGTTTATCGATTGTTGTAGATACGCAGTATTTT.

The chain joins TRBV7-9 to TRBJ2-1; possibly TRBD2 for D (6 bases). The CDR3 runs 14 residues. Per germline, CDR1 SEHNR and CDR2 FQNEAQ (reference sequence). Trimming pared 5 bases from V and 1 base from J, leaving 9 bases between. Written as DNA, the CDR3 is TGTGCCAGCAGCGCGAGCGGGTCCTACAATGAGCAGTTCTTC. As protein: CASSASGSYNEQFF.

The V call is TRBV7-9, the J call TRBJ2-3; 7 bases line up with TRBD1. CDR3 length: 18 residues. Trimming cost V 0 bases and J 1 base; bases outside gene matches: 10. Germline CDR1 reads SEHNR; CDR2 reads FQNEAQ (reference sequence). This chain's CDR3 is CASSLALGGTGGTDTQYF. In DNA, the CDR3 is TGTGCCAGCAGCTTAGCGCTTGGGGGCACAGGGGGCACAGATACGCAGTATTTT.

Here the CDR3 DNA reads TGTGCCAGCAGCACCGAGGGGGGAGTGCTAGATACGCAGTATTTT. Its translation: CASSTEGGVLDTQYF. This sequence joins TRBV7-9 and TRBJ2-3; D tentatively fits TRBD1 or TRBD2 (6 bases each). CDR3 size: 15 residues. Trimming cost V 5 bases and J 5 bases, with 17 bases left between them. Per the germline V gene, CDR1 is SEHNR and CDR2 is FQNEAQ (reference sequence).

The chain uses TRBV19 and TRBJ2-7; 8 bases agree with TRBD1. Germline V gene lookup returns CDR1 LNHDA and CDR2 SQIVND (reference sequence). Germline trimming cut 9 bases from V and 4 bases from J; bases unmatched to any gene: 8. This CDR3 is built from 13 residues. As DNA, the CDR3 is TGTGCCAGCTCCGGGACAGGAGAATACGAGCAGTACTTC. Protein product: CASSGTGEYEQYF.

This chain links TRBV5-4 with TRBJ2-7, with D unclear. Germline CDR1 and CDR2: SGHNT and YYREEE (reference sequence). The CDR3 loop spans 13 amino acids. The V and J ends lost 3 bases and 5 bases respectively, with 12 bases between them. CDR3 in amino acids: CASSSPPGNEQYF. In nucleotides, the CDR3 is TGTGCCAGCAGCTCTCCGCCCGGTAACGAGCAGTACTTC.

This chain links TRBV5-4 with TRBJ2-1, with D possibly TRBD2 on 6 matching bases. Germline CDR1 reads SGHNT; CDR2 reads YYREEE (reference sequence). The CDR3 runs to 15 residues. V was cut by 3 bases and J by 3 bases, with 13 bases left in between. Here the CDR3 reads CASSSLGGNYNEQFF. The DNA for the CDR3 is TGTGCCAGCAGCTCGCTAGGCGGGAACTACAATGAGCAGTTCTTC. The complete variable domain, with remaining parts taken from reference TRBV5-4 and TRBJ2-1, reads ETGVTQSPTHLIKTRGQQVTLRCSSQSGHNTVSWYQQALGQGPQFIFQYYREEENGRGNFPPRFSGLQFPNYSSELNVNALELDDSALYLCASSSLGGNYNEQFFGPGTRLTVL.

As for this clone: The sample has other DNA sequences that encode this CDR3 too. The chain combines TRBV5-1 with TRBJ2-3; D gene uncertain. CDR3 length: 16 residues. Trimming removed 0 bases from V and 0 bases from J, with 11 bases in between. Germline-derived CDR1 and CDR2 are SGHRS and YFSETQ. This chain's CDR3 is CASSLAESGSTDTQYF. Written as DNA, the CDR3 is TGCGCCAGCAGCTTGGCCGAGTCCGGGAGCACAGATACGCAGTATTTT.

This chain uses TRBV4-1 with TRBJ2-7; 7 positions agree with TRBD1. With 4 bases clipped from V and 4 bases from J, the junction kept 4 bases outside the gene matches. Germline CDR1 MGHRA, CDR2 YSYEKL. The CDR3 runs to 13 residues. The CDR3: CASSLQTGYEQYF. CDR3 coding DNA: TGCGCCAGCAGCCTCCAGACAGGGTACGAGCAGTACTTC.

This clone was counted a single time. V gene TRBV10-3 combines with J gene TRBJ2-1, with TRBD2 matching 7 bases. This CDR3 has 16 amino acids. The junction had 9 bases not matched to a gene; V was cut back by 0 bases and J by 7 bases. The germline V gene encodes CDR1 ENHRY and CDR2 SYGVKD. The CDR3 nucleotides read TGTGCCATCAGTGAGTCGGTGCGGGAGTTGATGAATGAGCAGTTCTTC. This codes for CAISESVRELMNEQFF.

The rearrangement uses TRBV29-1 and TRBJ2-1, with 7 bases that match TRBD2. The V gene end was trimmed by 2 bases and the J gene end by 8 bases; junction bases not matched to a gene: 3. The CDR3 runs 12 residues. Germline CDR1 reads SQVTM; CDR2 reads ANQGSEA. The CDR3 is CSVEWLADEQFF. CDR3 sequence (DNA): TGCAGCGTTGAATGGCTAGCGGATGAGCAGTTCTTC.

This chain joins TRBV6-1 and TRBJ2-7; TRBD2 is a possible D gene (5 bases). Germline CDR1 is MNHNS and CDR2 is SASEGT. The CDR3 loop spans 17 amino acids. V lost 0 bases, J lost 0 bases, and 15 bases lay in between. CDR3 nucleotide sequence: TGTGCCAGCAGTGAAGCGCAACGGACTGAAAGCTCCTACGAGCAGTACTTC. Translated: CASSEAQRTESSYEQYF.

This chain connects TRBV23-1 to TRBJ1-3; D is ambiguous. TRBV23-1 qualifies as an ORF whose function is uncertain. Trimming left V 0 bases short and J 7 bases short, with 10 bases between. The CDR3 sequence is 14 residues long. The CDR3 is CASSQSTAWNTIYF. CDR3 DNA sequence: TGCGCCAGCAGTCAATCAACAGCTTGGAACACCATATATTTT.

This clone was seen once. The V and J genes are TRBV11-2 and TRBJ2-3; D not certain. In germline, CDR1 is SGHAT, CDR2 FQNNGV. V was trimmed by 5 bases and J by 0 bases, leaving 12 bases between them. CDR3 length equals 15 residues. The DNA of the CDR3 is TGTGCCAGCAGCCTTTATCTGTCTAGCACAGATACGCAGTATTTT. This encodes CASSLYLSSTDTQYF.

This chain links TRBV28 with TRBJ2-1; the D gene could be TRBD1 or TRBD2 (5 bases each). V dropped 5 bases and J dropped 8 bases, with 22 bases sitting between them. This CDR3 has 16 amino acids. Germline V lookup: CDR1 MDHEN, CDR2 SYDVKM. The CDR3 bases are TGTGCCAGCAGTGGGGATTGGAGGCATGGGGGAGATGAGCAGTTCTTC. Protein product: CASSGDWRHGGDEQFF.

V usage is TRBV27 and J usage is TRBJ2-7, with D perhaps being TRBD1 or TRBD2 (6 bases each). V lost 0 bases and J 5 bases, leaving 11 bases between the germline ends. CDR3 length: 14 amino acids. Germline CDR1 and CDR2: MNHEY and SMNVEV (reference sequence). CDR3: CASSLSRRGDEQYF. In DNA, the CDR3 is TGTGCCAGCAGTTTATCGCGAAGGGGGGACGAGCAGTACTTC.

This clone appeared a single time. V usage is TRBV5-4 and J usage is TRBJ2-7, with 13 bases aligning to TRBD2. Germline CDR1 SGHNT, CDR2 YYREEE (reference sequence). The CDR3 contains 14 residues. The V gene end was trimmed by 2 bases and the J gene end by 6 bases; junction bases not matched to a gene: 2. The CDR3 DNA sequence: TGTGCCAGCAGCTTTAGGACTAGCGGGAGCGAGCAGTACTTC. Encoded protein: CASSFRTSGSEQYF.

V gene TRBV19 combines with J gene TRBJ1-2; D is perhaps TRBD1 (6 bases). V was pared by 2 bases and J by 2 bases, with 21 bases between. From germline, CDR1 is LNHDA and CDR2 SQIVND (reference sequence). The CDR3 loop spans 18 amino acids. The CDR3: CASSIRSGEHRSNYGYTF. CDR3 in DNA: TGTGCCAGTAGTATAAGGTCAGGGGAACATCGCAGCAACTATGGCTACACCTTC. Supplemented by reference TRBV19 and TRBJ1-2, the full variable domain reads DGGITQSPKYLFRKEGQNVTLSCEQNLNHDAMYWYRQDPGQGLRLIYYSQIVNDFQKGDIAEGYSVSREKKESFPLTVTSAQKNPTAFYLCASSIRSGEHRSNYGYTFGSGTRLTVV.